The T cell receptor beta chain described here comes from a study of CD8 T cells in ankylosing spondylitis. General study findings and limits: Disease-linked clones reportedly concentrated significantly in matched ankylosing spondylitis synovial fluid. Relatively rare in peripheral blood, disease-linked clones were also CD8+. The study identified a TCR beta motif of fewer than 10 highly homologous variants that appeared characteristic of ankylosing spondylitis blood.

Libraries for TCR beta were made by quantitative 5'-RACE with molecular barcodes. TCRdb analysed the 5' RACE reads with MiXCR anew, one entry per CDR3 protein. The data contain under 450,000 distinct CDR3 sequences, 15% to 20% of them singletons. V lost 5 bases to trimming and J lost 0 bases, with 11 bases between them. CDR1 is KGHSH, CDR2 LQKENI, per germline. This CDR3 region has 15 residues. About this clonotype: The antigen remains undetermined.

What was sequenced was blood, either unsorted or a sorted T cell fraction (not recorded which). This TCR was sampled from a male donor with ankylosing spondylitis. This chain connects TRBV18 to TRBJ1-5, with D possibly matching TRBD1 (5 bases). The CDR3 loop reads CASSSGRYSNQPQHF. DNA of the CDR3: TGTGCCAGCTCATCGGGACGGTATAGCAATCAGCCCCAGCATTTT.